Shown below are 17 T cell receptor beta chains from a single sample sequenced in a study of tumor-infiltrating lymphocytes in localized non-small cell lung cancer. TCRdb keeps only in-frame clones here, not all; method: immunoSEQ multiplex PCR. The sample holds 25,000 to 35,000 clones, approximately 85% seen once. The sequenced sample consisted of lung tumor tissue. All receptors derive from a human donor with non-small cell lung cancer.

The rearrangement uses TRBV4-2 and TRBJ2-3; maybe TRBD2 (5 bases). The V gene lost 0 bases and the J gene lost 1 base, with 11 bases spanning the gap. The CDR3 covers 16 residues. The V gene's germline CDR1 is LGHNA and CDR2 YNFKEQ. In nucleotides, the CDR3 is TGTGCCAGCAGCCAAGATCCGGGGTGGGGCACAGATACGCAGTATTTT. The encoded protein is CASSQDPGWGTDTQYF.

In DNA, the CDR3 is TGTGCCAGCAGCGTAGATGGTACGCAGTATTTT. Its translation: CASSVDGTQYF. This sequence joins TRBV9 and TRBJ2-3; D is ambiguous. Germline V gives CDR1 SGDLS, CDR2 YYNGEE. This CDR3 contains 11 residues. Trimming took 0 bases from V and 8 from J, leaving 4 bases between them.

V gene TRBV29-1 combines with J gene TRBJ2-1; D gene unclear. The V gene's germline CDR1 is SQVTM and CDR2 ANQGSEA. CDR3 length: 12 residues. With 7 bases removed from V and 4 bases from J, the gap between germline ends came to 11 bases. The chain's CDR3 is CSAGFPYNEQFF. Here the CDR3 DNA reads TGCAGCGCCGGCTTCCCTTACAATGAGCAGTTCTTC.

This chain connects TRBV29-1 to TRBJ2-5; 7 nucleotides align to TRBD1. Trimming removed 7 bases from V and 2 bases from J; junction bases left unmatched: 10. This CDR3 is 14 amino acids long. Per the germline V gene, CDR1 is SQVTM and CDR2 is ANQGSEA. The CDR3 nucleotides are TGCAGCGCTCAGGGACAGAGATTACAAGAGACCCAGTACTTC. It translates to CSAQGQRLQETQYF.

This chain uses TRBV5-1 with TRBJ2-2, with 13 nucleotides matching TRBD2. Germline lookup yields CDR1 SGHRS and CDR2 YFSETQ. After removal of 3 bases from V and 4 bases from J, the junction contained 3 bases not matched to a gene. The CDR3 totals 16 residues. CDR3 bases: TGCGCCAGCAGCTCGACTAGCGGGGGGACCACCGGGGAGCTGTTTTTT. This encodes CASSSTSGGTTGELFF.

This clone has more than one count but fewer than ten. The CDR3 bases are TGTGCCAGCAGCTTCCAGGGGTCTAATTCACCCCTCCACTTT. It yields the protein CASSFQGSNSPLHF. The chain is built from TRBV7-8 and TRBJ1-6; D possibly corresponds to TRBD1 (6 bases). The CDR3 spans 14 residues. Deletions cut 3 bases from V and 6 bases from J, with 9 bases between. The V gene's germline CDR1 is SGHVS and CDR2 FQNEAQ.

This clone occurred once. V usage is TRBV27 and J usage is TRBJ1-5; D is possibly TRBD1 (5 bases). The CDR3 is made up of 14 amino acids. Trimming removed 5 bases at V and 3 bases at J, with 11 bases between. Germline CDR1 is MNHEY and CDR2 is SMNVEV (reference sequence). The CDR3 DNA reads TGTGCCAGCAGTCTCGGGGGTCCCAATCAGCCCCAGCATTTT. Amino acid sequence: CASSLGGPNQPQHF.

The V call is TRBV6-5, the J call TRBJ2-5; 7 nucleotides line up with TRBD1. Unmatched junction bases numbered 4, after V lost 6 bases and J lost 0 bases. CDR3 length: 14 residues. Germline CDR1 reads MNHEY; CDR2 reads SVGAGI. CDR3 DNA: TGTGCCAGCAGGGGGACAGTGAACCAAGAGACCCAGTACTTC. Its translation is CASRGTVNQETQYF.

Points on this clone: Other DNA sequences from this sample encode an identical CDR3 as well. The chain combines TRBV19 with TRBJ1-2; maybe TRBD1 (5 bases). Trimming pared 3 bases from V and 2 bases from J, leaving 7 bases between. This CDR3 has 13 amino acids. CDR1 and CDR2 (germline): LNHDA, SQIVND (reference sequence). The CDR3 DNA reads TGTGCCAGTAGTATTGCAGGGAACTATGGCTACACCTTC. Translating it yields CASSIAGNYGYTF.

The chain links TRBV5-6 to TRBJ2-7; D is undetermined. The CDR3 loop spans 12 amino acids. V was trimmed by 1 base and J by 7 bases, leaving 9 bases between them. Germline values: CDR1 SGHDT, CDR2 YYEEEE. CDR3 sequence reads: CASSLNAFEQYF. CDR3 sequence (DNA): TGTGCCAGCAGCTTGAACGCGTTTGAGCAGTACTTC.

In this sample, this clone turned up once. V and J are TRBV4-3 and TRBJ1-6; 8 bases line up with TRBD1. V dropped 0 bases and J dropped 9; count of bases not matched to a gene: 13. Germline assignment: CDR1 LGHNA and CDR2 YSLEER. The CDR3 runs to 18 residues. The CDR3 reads CASSQDYRTGNSVSPLHF. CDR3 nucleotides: TGCGCCAGCAGCCAAGATTACCGGACAGGGAACTCCGTTTCACCCCTCCACTTT.

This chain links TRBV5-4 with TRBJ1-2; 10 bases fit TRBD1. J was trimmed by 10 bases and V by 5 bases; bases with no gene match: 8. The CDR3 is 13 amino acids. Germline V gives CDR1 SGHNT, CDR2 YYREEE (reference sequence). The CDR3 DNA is TGTGCCAGCAGTTGGGACAGGGGAACCCTCTACACCTTC. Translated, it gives CASSWDRGTLYTF.

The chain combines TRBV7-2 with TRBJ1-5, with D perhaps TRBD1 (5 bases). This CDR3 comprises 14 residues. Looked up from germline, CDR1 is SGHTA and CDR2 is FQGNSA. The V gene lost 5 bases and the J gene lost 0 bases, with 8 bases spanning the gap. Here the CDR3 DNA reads TGTGCCAGCAGCCAACAGGATAGCAATCAGCCCCAGCATTTT. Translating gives CASSQQDSNQPQHF.

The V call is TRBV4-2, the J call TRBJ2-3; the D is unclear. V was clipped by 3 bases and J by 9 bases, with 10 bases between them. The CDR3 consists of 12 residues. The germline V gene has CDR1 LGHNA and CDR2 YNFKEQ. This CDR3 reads CASSQTSATQYF. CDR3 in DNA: TGTGCCAGCAGCCAGACATCAGCAACGCAGTATTTT.

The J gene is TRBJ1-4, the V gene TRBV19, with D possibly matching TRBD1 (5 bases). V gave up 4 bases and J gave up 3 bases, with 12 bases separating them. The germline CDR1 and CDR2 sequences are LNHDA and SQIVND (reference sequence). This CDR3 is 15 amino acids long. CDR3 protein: CASSTTTGPNEKLFF. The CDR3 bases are TGTGCCAGTAGTACCACCACAGGACCTAATGAAAAACTGTTTTTT.

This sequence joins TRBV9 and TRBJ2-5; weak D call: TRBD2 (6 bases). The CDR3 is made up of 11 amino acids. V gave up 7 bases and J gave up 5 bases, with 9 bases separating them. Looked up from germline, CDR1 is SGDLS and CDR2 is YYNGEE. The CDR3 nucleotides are TGTGCCAGCGGAGGGGTGGAGACCCAGTACTTC. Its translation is CASGGVETQYF.

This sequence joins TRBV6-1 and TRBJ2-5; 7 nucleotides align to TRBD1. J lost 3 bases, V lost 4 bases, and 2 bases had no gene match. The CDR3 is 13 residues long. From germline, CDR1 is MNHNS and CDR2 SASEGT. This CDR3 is CASSVQGKETQYF. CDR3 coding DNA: TGTGCCAGCAGTGTACAGGGGAAAGAGACCCAGTACTTC.